The clone carrying this TCR beta chain was picked up many times. The antigen remains unidentified. Libraries of TCR beta came from iRepertoire HTBI primers plus Arm-PCR of CDR3 regions. MiXCR, run by TCRdb on the multiplex PCR reads, gives a single entry per CDR3 protein. The profile shows around 400,000 distinct CDR3 sequences, 15% to 17% of them singletons. CDR1 is LGHNT and CDR2 is FRNRAP in the germline V gene. The CDR3 has 15 residues. Trimming cost V 5 bases and J 1 base, with 12 bases left between them. The time point denotes: newly diagnosed GD, antithyroid drugs for less than 3 months. Preparation of the TCR library used RNA extracted from PBMCs. The data belong to a study of regulatory T cells in long-lasting Graves disease. Points from the study as a whole: The small sample size may have reduced accuracy.

Sequenced here: peripheral blood mononuclear cells (PBMCs), sampled at new diagnosis, from a patient treated with antithyroid drugs. V and J are TRBV12-5 and TRBJ1-5; D gene unclear. The sequence came from a female donor with Graves disease. CDR3 region: CASGTFAGSNQPQHF. CDR3 bases: TGTGCTAGTGGTACCTTCGCTGGAAGCAATCAGCCCCAGCATTTT. Complete variable domain (other parts from reference TRBV12-5 and TRBJ1-5): DARVTQTPRHKVTEMGQEVTMRCQPILGHNTVFWYRQTMMQGLELLAYFRNRAPLDDSGMPKDRFSAEMPDATLATLKIQPSEPRDSAVYFCASGTFAGSNQPQHFGDGTRLSIL.